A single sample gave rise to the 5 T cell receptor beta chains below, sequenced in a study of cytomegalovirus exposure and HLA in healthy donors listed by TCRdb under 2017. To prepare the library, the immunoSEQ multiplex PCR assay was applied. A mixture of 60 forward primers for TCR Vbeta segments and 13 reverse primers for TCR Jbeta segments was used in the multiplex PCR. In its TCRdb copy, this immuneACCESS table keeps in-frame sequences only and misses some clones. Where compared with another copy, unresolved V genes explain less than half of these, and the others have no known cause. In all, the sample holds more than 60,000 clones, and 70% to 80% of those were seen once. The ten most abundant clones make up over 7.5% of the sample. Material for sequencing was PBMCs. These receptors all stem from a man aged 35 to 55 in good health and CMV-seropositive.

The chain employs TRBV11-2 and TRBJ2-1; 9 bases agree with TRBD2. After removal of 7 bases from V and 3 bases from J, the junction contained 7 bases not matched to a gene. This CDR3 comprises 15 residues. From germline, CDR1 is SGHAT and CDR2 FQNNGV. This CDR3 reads CASTPRGGGYNEQFF. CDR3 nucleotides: TGTGCCAGCACCCCGCGGGGGGGCGGCTACAATGAGCAGTTCTTC.

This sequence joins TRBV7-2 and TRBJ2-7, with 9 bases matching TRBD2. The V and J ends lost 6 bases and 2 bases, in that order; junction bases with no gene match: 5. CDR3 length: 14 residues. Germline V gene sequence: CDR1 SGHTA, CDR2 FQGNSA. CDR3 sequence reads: CASRSAGGTYEQYF. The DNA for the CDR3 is TGTGCCAGCAGGTCGGCGGGGGGGACCTACGAGCAGTACTTC.

CDR3 sequence reads: CASSHGTGNTEAFF. CDR3 coding DNA: TGTGCCAGCAGCCATGGGACAGGGAACACTGAAGCTTTCTTT. The gene calls are TRBV6-1 and TRBJ1-1; TRBD1 matches 8 bases. The germline CDR1 and CDR2 sequences are MNHNS and SASEGT. With 6 bases clipped from V and 1 base from J, the junction kept 4 bases outside the gene matches. The CDR3 length is 14 residues.

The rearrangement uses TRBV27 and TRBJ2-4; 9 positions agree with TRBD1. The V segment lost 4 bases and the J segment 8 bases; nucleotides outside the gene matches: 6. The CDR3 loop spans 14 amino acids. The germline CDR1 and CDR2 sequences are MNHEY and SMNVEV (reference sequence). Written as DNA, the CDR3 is TGTGCCAGCAGTTGGACAGGGGCGGGCGACATTCAGTACTTC. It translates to CASSWTGAGDIQYF.

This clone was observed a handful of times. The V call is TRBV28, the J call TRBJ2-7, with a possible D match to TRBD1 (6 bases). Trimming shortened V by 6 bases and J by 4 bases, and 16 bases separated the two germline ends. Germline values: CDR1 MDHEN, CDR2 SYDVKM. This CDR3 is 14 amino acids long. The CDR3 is CASSKQGNLYEQYF. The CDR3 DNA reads TGTGCCAGCAGCAAACAGGGAAACCTATACGAGCAGTACTTC.